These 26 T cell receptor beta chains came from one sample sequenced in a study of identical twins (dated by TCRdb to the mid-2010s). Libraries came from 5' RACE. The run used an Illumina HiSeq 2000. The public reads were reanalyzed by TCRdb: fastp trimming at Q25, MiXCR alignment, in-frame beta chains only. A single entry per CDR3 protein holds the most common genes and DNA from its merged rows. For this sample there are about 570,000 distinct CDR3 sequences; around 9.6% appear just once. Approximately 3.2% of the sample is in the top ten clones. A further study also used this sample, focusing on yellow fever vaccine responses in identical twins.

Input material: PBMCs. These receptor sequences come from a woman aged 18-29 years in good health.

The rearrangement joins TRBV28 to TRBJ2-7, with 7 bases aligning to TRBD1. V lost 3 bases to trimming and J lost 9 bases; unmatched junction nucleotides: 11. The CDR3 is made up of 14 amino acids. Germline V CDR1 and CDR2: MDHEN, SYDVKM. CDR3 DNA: TGTGCCAGCAGTTTGCCCGAGACAGGGCTTGTGCAGTACTTC. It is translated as CASSLPETGLVQYF.

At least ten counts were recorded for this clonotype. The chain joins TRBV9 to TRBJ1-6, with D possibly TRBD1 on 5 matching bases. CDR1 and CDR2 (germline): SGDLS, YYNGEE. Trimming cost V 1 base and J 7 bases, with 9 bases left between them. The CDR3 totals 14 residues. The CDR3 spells CASSVQGSNSPLHF. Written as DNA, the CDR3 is TGTGCCAGCAGCGTACAGGGTAGCAATTCACCCCTCCACTTT.

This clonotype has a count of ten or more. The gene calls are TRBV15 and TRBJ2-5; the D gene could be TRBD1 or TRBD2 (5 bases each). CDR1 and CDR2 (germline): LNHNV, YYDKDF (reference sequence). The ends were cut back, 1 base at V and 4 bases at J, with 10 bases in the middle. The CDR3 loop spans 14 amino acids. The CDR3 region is CATSRGTGRETQYF. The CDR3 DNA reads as TGTGCCACCAGCAGAGGTACGGGGCGAGAGACCCAGTACTTC.

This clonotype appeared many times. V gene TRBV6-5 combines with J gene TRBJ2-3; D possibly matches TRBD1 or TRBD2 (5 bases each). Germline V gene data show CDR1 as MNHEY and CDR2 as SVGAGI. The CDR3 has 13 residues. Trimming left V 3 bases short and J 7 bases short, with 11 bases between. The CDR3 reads CASSYTGGNTQYF. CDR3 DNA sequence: TGTGCCAGCAGTTATACAGGAGGCAATACGCAGTATTTT.

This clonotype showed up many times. The CDR3 loop is CASSQDETSGIGDTQYF. CDR3 in DNA: TGCGCCAGCAGCCAAGACGAGACTAGCGGGATTGGAGATACGCAGTATTTT. This chain links TRBV4-3 with TRBJ2-3; TRBD2 matches at 11 bases. This CDR3 has 17 residues. V lost 0 bases, J lost 5 bases, and 7 bases stayed unmatched. Germline lookup yields CDR1 LGHNA and CDR2 YSLEER.

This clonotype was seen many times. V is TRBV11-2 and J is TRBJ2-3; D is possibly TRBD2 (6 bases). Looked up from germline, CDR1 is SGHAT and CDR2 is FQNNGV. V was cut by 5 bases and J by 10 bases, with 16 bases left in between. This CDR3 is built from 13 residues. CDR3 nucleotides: TGTGCCAGCAGCCCGGTTTTGGGGGGTCCGCAGTATTTT. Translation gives CASSPVLGGPQYF.

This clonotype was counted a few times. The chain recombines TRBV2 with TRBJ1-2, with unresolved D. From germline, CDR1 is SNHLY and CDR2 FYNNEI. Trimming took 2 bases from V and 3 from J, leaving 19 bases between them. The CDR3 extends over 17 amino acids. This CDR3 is CASSEFPARYDDYGYTF. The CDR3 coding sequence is TGTGCCAGCAGTGAATTCCCCGCTAGGTATGATGACTATGGCTACACCTTC.

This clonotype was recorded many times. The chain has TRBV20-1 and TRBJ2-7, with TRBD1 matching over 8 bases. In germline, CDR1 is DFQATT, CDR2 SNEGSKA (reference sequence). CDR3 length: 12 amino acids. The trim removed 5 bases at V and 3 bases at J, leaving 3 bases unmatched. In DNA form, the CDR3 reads TGCAGTGCTTCGGACAGGGTCTACGAGCAGTACTTC. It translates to CSASDRVYEQYF.

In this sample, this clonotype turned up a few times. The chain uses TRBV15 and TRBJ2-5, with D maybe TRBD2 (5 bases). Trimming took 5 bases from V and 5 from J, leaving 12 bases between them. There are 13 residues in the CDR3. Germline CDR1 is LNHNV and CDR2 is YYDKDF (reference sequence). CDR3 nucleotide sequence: TGTGCCACCAGCGTAGGGAGAGGGGAGACCCAGTACTTC. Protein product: CATSVGRGETQYF.

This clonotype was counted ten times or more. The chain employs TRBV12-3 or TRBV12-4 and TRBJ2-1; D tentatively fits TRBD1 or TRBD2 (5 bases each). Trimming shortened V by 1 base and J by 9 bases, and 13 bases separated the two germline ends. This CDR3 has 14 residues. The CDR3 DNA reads TGTGCCAGCAGTTTAGGGCCCAGTGGGGGTGAGCAGTTCTTC. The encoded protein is CASSLGPSGGEQFF.

CDR3 DNA sequence: TGCAGTGCTAGAGCCCCCAAGGGACTAGTAGGGTACAATGAGCAGTTCTTC. This encodes CSARAPKGLVGYNEQFF. This chain uses TRBV20-1 with TRBJ2-1, with TRBD2 matching 8 bases. This CDR3 region has 17 residues. CDR1 is DFQATT, CDR2 SNEGSKA, per germline (reference sequence). The junction had 12 bases not matched to a gene; V was cut back by 1 base and J by 4 bases.

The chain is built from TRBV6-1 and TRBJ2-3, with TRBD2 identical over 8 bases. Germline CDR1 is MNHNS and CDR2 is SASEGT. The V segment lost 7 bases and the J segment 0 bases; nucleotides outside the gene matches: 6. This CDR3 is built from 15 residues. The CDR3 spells CASKTGGISTDTQYF. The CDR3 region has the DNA TGTGCCAGCAAAACGGGAGGGATTAGCACAGATACGCAGTATTTT.

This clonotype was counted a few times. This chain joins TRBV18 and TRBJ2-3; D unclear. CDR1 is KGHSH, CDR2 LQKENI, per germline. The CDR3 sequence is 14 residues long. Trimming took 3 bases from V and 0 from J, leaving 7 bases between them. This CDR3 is CASSPWMSTDTQYF. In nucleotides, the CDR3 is TGTGCCAGCTCACCTTGGATGAGCACAGATACGCAGTATTTT. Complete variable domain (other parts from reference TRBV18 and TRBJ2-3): NAGVMQNPRHLVRRRGQEARLRCSPMKGHSHVYWYRQLPEEGLKFMVYLQKENIIDESGMPKERFSAEFPKEGPSILRIQQVVRGDSAAYFCASSPWMSTDTQYFGPGTRLTVL.

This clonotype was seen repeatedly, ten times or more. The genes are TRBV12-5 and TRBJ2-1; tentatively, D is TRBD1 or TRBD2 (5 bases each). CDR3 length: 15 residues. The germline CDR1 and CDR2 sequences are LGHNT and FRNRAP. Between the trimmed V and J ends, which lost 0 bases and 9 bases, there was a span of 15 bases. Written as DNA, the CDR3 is TGTGCTAGTGGTTTGGTACAGGCGGGCGTGGGTGAGCAGTTCTTC. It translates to CASGLVQAGVGEQFF.

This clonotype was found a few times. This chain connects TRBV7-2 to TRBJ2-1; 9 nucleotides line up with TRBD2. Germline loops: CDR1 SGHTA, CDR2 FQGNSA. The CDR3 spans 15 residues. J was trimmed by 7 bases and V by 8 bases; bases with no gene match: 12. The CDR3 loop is CASCPAGGVGNEQFF. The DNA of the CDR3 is TGTGCCAGCTGTCCCGCGGGGGGGGTAGGAAATGAGCAGTTCTTC.

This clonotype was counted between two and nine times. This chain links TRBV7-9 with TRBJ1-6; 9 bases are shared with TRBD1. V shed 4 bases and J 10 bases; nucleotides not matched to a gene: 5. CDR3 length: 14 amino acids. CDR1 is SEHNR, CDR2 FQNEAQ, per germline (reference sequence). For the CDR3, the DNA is TGTGCCAGCAGCTGGGGACAGGGACGGTCACCCCTCCACTTT. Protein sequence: CASSWGQGRSPLHF.

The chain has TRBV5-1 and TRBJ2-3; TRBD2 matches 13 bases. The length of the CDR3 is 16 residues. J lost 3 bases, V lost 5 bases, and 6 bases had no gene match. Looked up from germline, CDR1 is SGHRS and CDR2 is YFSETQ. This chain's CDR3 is CASRGLAGEGTDTQYF. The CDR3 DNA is TGCGCCAGCAGAGGACTAGCGGGAGAGGGGACAGATACGCAGTATTTT. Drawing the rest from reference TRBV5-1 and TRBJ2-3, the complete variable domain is KAGVTQTPRYLIKTRGQQVTLSCSPISGHRSVSWYQQTPGQGLQFLFEYFSETQRNKGNFPGRFSGRQFSNSRSEMNVSTLELGDSALYLCASRGLAGEGTDTQYFGPGTRLTVL.

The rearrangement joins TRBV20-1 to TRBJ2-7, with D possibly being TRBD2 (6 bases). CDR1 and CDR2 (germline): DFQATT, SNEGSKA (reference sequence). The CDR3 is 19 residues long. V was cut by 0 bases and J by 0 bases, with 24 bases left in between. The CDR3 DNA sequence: TGCAGTGCTAGAGATTCATTTAATGCCCAGCGGCGGGGCTCCTACGAGCAGTACTTC. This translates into CSARDSFNAQRRGSYEQYF.

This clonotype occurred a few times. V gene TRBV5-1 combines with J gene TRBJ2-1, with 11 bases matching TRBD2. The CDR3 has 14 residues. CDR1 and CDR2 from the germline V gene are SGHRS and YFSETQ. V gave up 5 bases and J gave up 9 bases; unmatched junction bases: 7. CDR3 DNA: TGCGCCAGCAGTATAGCGGGGGGGGCCTCTGAGCAGTTCTTC. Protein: CASSIAGGASEQFF.

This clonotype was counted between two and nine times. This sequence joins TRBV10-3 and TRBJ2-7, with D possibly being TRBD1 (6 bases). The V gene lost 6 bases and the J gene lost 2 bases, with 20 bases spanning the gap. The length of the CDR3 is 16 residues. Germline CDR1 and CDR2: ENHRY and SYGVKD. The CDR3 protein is CAISFGQLNPAYEQYF. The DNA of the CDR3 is TGTGCCATCAGCTTCGGACAGTTGAATCCCGCCTACGAGCAGTACTTC.

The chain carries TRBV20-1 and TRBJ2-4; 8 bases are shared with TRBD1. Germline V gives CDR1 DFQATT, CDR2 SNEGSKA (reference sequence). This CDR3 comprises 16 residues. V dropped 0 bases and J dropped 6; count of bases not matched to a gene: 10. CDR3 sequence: CSARDHRTGRGNIQYF. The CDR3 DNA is TGCAGTGCTAGAGATCATAGGACAGGGAGAGGAAACATTCAGTACTTC.

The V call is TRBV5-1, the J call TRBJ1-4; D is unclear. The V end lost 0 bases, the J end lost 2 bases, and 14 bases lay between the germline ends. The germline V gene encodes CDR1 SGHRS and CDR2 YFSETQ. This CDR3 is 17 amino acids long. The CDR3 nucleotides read TGCGCCAGCAGCTTGGCGGATCCGATTGGGACTAATGAAAAACTGTTTTTT. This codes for CASSLADPIGTNEKLFF.

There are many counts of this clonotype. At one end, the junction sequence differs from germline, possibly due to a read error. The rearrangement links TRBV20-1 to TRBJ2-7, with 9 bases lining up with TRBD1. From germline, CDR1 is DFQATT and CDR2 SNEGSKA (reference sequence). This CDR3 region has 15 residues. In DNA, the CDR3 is TGCAGTGCTAGAGATCCCGGGACAGGGTCCTACGAGCAGTCCTTC. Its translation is CSARDPGTGSYEQSF.

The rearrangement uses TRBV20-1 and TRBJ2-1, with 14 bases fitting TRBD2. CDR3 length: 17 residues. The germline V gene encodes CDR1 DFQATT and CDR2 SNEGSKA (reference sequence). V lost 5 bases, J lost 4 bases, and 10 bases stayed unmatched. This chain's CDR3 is CSAPGTSGRLAYNEQFF. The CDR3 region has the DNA TGCAGTGCTCCCGGGACTAGCGGGAGATTAGCGTACAATGAGCAGTTCTTC.

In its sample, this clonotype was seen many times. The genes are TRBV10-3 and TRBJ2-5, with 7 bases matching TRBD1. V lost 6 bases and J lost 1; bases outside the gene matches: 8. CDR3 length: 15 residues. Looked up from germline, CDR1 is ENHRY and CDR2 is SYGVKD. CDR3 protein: CAIRDGQERQETQYF. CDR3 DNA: TGTGCCATCAGAGATGGACAGGAACGCCAAGAGACCCAGTACTTC.

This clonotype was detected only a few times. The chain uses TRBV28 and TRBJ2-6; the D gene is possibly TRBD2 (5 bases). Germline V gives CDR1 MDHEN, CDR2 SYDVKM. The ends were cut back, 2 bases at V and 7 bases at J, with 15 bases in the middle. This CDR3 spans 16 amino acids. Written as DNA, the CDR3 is TGTGCCAGCAGTTTACCTGGACTCATTACCGCCAACGTCCTGACTTTC. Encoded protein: CASSLPGLITANVLTF. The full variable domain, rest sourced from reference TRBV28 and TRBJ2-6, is DVKVTQSSRYLVKRTGEKVFLECVQDMDHENMFWYRQDPGLGLRLIYFSYDVKMKEKGDIPEGYSVSREKKERFSLILESASTNQTSMYLCASSLPGLITANVLTFGAGSRLTVL.